These 7 T cell receptor beta chains share one sample of origin, sequenced in a study of blood T cells in healthy people across ages. Alongside a J-beta primer mix, a sample-barcoded 5' primer served in a second PCR lasting about 7 to 12 cycles. TCRdb processed the 5' RACE reads anew with MiXCR; each CDR3 protein has one entry. There are about 570,000 distinct CDR3 sequences in the sample; roughly a quarter occur only once, and over 3.5% lies in the top ten. These records were also assigned to another study, of T cells of mothers and their children.

The source material was blood. Source of these receptors: a boy aged 2 to 9 in good health.

The CDR3 coding sequence is TGTGCCAGCAGCTTGGGGGACAGACCTAATGAAAAACTGTTTTTT. It translates to CASSLGDRPNEKLFF. The V and J genes are TRBV7-9 and TRBJ1-4, with 7 nucleotides matching TRBD1. V was clipped by 3 bases and J by 3 bases; unmatched bases: 4. This CDR3 is 15 amino acids long. Germline V gene lookup returns CDR1 SEHNR and CDR2 FQNEAQ (reference sequence).

J is TRBJ2-3 and V is TRBV10-3; 7 bases align to TRBD2. CDR1 ENHRY and CDR2 SYGVKD come from the germline V gene. V was clipped by 6 bases and J by 2 bases; unmatched bases: 5. The CDR3 loop spans 14 amino acids. Here the CDR3 reads CAIRSGKDTDTQYF. The CDR3 nucleotides read TGTGCCATCAGAAGCGGGAAGGACACAGATACGCAGTATTTT.

This clonotype was detected a few times. This rearrangement joins TRBV2 to TRBJ2-7; no clear D gene. The CDR3 contains 12 residues. V lost 3 bases and J 0 bases, leaving 3 bases between the germline ends. The germline CDR1 and CDR2 sequences are SNHLY and FYNNEI. DNA of the CDR3: TGTGCCAGCAGTGAGGTCTCCTACGAGCAGTACTTC. Its protein is CASSEVSYEQYF.

The V and J genes are TRBV20-1 and TRBJ1-1; D perhaps matches TRBD1 (5 bases). CDR3 length equals 11 residues. Germline V gene data show CDR1 as DFQATT and CDR2 as SNEGSKA (reference sequence). Deletions cut 4 bases from V and 5 bases from J, with 8 bases between. This chain's CDR3 is CSAKGPTEAFF. The CDR3 nucleotides read TGCAGTGCTAAGGGGCCTACTGAAGCTTTCTTT.

This clonotype was seen many times. The J gene is TRBJ2-1, the V gene TRBV6-4, with TRBD2 matching over 11 bases. V dropped 4 bases and J dropped 3; count of bases not matched to a gene: 2. CDR3 length equals 15 residues. Germline V gene data show CDR1 as MRHNA and CDR2 as SNTAGT. CDR3: CASSAGLAGYNEQFF. Here the CDR3 DNA reads TGTGCCAGCAGTGCCGGACTAGCGGGCTACAATGAGCAGTTCTTC.

This clonotype was seen a few times. The chain uses TRBV10-2 and TRBJ1-3; D gene uncertain. CDR3 length: 12 residues. Between the trimmed V and J ends, which lost 8 bases and 4 bases, there was a span of 9 bases. The germline V gene encodes CDR1 WSHSY and CDR2 SAAADI. CDR3 in DNA: TGCGCCAGCGGAGGACTGGGAAACACCATATATTTT. This sequence encodes CASGGLGNTIYF.

The chain carries TRBV30 and TRBJ2-7, with D perhaps matching TRBD1 or TRBD2 (5 bases each). The CDR3 length is 17 residues. The germline V gene encodes CDR1 GTSNPN and CDR2 SVGIG (reference sequence). The V end lost 3 bases, the J end lost 0 bases, and 21 bases lay between the germline ends. The chain's CDR3 is CAWRGIQGTLLSYEQYF. CDR3 DNA sequence: TGTGCCTGGAGGGGTATCCAAGGGACCTTACTCTCCTACGAGCAGTACTTC. The full variable domain, its missing parts supplied by reference TRBV30 and TRBJ2-7, is SQTIHQWPATLVQPVGSPLSLECTVEGTSNPNLYWYRQAAGRGLQLLFYSVGIGQISSEVPQNLSASRPQDRQFILSSKKLLLSDSGFYLCAWRGIQGTLLSYEQYFGPGTRLTVT.